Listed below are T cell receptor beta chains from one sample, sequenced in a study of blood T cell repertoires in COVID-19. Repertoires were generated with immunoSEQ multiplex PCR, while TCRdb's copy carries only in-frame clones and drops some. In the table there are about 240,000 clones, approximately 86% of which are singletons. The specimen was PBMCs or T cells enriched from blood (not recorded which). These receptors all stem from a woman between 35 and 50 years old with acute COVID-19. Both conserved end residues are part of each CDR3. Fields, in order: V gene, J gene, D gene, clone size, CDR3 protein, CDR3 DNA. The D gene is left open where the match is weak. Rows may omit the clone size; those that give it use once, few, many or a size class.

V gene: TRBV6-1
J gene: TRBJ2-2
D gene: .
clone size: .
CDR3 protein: CASSEEPQGNTGELFF
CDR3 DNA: TGTGCCAGCAGTGAAGAACCACAGGGAAACACCGGGGAGCTGTTTTTT

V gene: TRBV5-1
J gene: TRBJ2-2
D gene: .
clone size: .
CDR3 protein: CASSLGILGSGELFF
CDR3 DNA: TGCGCCAGCAGCTTGGGAATACTAGGTTCCGGGGAGCTGTTTTTT

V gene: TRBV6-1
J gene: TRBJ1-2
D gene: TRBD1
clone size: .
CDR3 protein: CASSEPDRGYGYTF
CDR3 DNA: TGTGCCAGCAGTGAACCCGACAGGGGCTATGGCTACACCTTC

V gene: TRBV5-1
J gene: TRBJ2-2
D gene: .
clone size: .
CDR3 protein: CASSRTGSGELFF
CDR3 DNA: TGCGCCAGCAGCAGGACGGGGTCCGGGGAGCTGTTTTTT

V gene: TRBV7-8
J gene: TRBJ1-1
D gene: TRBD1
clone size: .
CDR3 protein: CASSLAGQGATEAFF
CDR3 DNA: TGTGCCAGCAGCTTAGCCGGACAGGGGGCCACTGAAGCTTTCTTT

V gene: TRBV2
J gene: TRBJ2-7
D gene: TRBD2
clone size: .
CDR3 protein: CASSGLAGGQGEQYF
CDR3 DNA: TGTGCCAGCAGCGGACTAGCGGGAGGGCAGGGTGAGCAGTACTTC

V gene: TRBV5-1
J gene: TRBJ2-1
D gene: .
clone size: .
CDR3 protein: CASSWVGGSSYNEQFF
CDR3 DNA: TGCGCCAGCAGCTGGGTGGGAGGTAGCTCCTACAATGAGCAGTTCTTC

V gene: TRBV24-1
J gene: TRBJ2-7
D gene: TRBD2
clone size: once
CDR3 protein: CATSKGLAGPYEQYF
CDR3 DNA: TGTGCCACCAGTAAGGGACTAGCGGGTCCCTACGAGCAGTACTTC

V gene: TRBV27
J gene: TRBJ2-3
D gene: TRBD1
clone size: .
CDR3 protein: CATTGQDTDTQYF
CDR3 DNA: TGTGCCACCACGGGACAGGACACAGATACGCAGTATTTT

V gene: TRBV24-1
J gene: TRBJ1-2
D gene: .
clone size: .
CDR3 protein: CATSDGHNYGYTF
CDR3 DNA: TGTGCCACCAGTGATGGACATAACTATGGCTACACCTTC

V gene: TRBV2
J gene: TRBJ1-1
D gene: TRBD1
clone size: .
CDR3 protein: CASRDRANTEAFF
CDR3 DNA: TGTGCCAGCAGGGACAGGGCGAACACTGAAGCTTTCTTT

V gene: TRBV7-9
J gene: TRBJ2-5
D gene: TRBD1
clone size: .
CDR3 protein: CASRATGEETQYF
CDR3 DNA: TGTGCCAGCAGGGCGACAGGGGAAGAGACCCAGTACTTC

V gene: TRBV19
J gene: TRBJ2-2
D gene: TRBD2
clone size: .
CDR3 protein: CASSIASGRATIPTGELFF
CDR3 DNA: TGTGCCAGTAGTATAGCTAGCGGGAGGGCCACGATCCCCACCGGGGAGCTGTTTTTT

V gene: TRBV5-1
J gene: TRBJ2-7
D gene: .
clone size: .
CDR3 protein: CASSLGQISYEQYF
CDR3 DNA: TGCGCCAGCAGCTTGGGACAGATCTCCTACGAGCAGTACTTC

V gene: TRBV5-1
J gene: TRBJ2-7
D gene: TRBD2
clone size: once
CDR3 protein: CASSLGLAGAEQYF
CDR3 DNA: TGCGCCAGCAGCTTGGGACTAGCGGGAGCCGAGCAGTACTTC

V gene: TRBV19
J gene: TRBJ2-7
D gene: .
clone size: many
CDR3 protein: CASSISGQRYEQYF
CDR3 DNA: TGTGCCAGTAGTATCAGTGGACAGCGCTACGAGCAGTACTTC

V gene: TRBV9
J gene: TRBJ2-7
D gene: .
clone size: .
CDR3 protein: CASSKEDFPTYEQYF
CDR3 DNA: TGTGCCAGCAGTAAAGAGGACTTCCCAACCTACGAGCAGTACTTC

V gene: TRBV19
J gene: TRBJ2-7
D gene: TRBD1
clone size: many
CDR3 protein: CASRGTGSTYEQYF
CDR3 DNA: TGTGCCAGTAGAGGGACAGGGTCCACCTACGAGCAGTACTTC

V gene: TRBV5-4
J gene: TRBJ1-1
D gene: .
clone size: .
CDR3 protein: CASSLDQGYTEAFF
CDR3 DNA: TGTGCCAGCAGCTTGGACCAGGGGTACACTGAAGCTTTCTTT

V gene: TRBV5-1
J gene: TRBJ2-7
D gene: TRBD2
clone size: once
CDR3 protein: CASSLVSSGSGSYEQYF
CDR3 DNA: TGCGCCAGCAGCTTGGTGTCTAGCGGGAGCGGTTCCTACGAGCAGTACTTC

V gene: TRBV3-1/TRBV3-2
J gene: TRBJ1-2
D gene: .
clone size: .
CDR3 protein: CASSQVRTDPRGYTF
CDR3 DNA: TGTGCCAGCAGCCAGGTCAGGACAGACCCCCGTGGCTACACCTTC

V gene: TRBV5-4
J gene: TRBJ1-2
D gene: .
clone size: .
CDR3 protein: CASSLLGSGNYGYTF
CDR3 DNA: TGTGCCAGCAGCTTACTCGGGTCAGGGAACTATGGCTACACCTTC

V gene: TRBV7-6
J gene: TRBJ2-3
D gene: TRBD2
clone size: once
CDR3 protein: CASSLAGGRTDTQYF
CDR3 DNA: TGTGCCAGCAGCTTAGCGGGAGGGCGCACAGATACGCAGTATTTT

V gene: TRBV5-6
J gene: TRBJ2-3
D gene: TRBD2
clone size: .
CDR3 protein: CASSLERGDTQYF
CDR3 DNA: TGTGCCAGCAGCTTGGAGCGGGGGGATACGCAGTATTTT

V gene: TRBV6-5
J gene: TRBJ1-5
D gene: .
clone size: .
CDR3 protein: CASSQRAQGGQPQHF
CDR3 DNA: TGTGCCAGCAGCCAAAGGGCACAGGGAGGGCAGCCCCAGCATTTT

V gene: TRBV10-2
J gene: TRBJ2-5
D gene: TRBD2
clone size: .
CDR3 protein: CASSVAGLAGQRETQYF
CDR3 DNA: TGCGCCAGCAGTGTTGCGGGACTAGCGGGACAGAGGGAGACCCAGTACTTC

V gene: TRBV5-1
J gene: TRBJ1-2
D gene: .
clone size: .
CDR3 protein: CASSLGDSNYGYTF
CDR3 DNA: TGCGCCAGCAGCCTCGGCGACAGTAACTATGGCTACACCTTC

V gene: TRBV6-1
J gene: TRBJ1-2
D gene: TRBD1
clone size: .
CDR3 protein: CASSEAGQADYGYTF
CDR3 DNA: TGTGCCAGCAGTGAAGCTGGACAGGCAGACTATGGCTACACCTTC

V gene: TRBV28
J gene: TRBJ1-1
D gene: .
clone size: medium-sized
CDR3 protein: CASSLNLFEAFF
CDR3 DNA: TGTGCCAGCAGTTTGAACCTATTTGAAGCTTTCTTT

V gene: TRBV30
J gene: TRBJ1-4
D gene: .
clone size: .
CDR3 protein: CAWYRNEKLFF
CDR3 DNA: TGTGCCTGGTACAGGAATGAAAAACTGTTTTTT

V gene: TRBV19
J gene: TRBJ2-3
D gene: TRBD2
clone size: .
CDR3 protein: CASNLAGWGTDTQYF
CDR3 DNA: TGTGCCAGTAATCTAGCGGGATGGGGCACAGATACGCAGTATTTT

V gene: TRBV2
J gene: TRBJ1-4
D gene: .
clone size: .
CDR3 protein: CASRLVATNEKLFF
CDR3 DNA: TGTGCCAGCCGATTAGTGGCAACTAATGAAAAACTGTTTTTT

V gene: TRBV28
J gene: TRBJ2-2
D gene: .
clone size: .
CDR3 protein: CAGGASSSGELFF
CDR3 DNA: TGTGCCGGCGGGGCTTCGTCCTCCGGGGAGCTGTTTTTT

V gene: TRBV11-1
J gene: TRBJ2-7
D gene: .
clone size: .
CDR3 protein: CASSLVEPPYEQYF
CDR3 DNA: TGTGCCAGCAGCTTAGTCGAGCCTCCCTACGAGCAGTACTTC

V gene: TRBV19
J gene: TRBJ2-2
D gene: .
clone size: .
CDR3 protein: CASSITGANTGELFF
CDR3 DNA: TGTGCCAGTAGTATAACGGGGGCGAACACCGGGGAGCTGTTTTTT

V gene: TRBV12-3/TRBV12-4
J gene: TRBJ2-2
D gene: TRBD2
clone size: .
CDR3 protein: CASIAGVRKELFF
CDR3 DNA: TGTGCCAGCATAGCGGGAGTCCGGAAAGAGCTGTTTTTT

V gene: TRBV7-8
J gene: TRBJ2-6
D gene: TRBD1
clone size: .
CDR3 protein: CASNRPTGSGANVLTF
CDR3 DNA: TGTGCCAGCAACCGCCCGACAGGGTCTGGGGCCAACGTCCTGACTTTC

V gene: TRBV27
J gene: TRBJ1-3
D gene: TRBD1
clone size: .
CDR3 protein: CASSLTGQGLSGNTIYF
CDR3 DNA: TGTGCCAGCAGTCTCACGGGACAGGGGCTTTCTGGAAACACCATATATTTT

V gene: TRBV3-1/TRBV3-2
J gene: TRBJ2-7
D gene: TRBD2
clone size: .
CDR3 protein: CASSPMAWTSGDYEQYF
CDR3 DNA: TGTGCCAGCAGCCCTATGGCTTGGACTAGCGGGGACTACGAGCAGTACTTC

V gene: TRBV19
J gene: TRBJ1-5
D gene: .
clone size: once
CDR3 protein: CASSKAGGGGQPQHF
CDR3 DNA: TGTGCCAGTAGTAAGGCGGGGGGCGGTGGTCAGCCCCAGCATTTT